This TCR beta chain was sequenced in a study of cytomegalovirus exposure and HLA in healthy donors (dated by TCRdb to about 2017). Notes on the research overall: An earlier analysis of more than 550 of the donors reported over 250 Gb of sequence data and 95 million to 130 million unique TCR beta sequences obtained from roughly 170 million T cells. An early release covering roughly 640 HLA-typed donors comprised approximately 290 gigabases of sequencing data and tens of millions of unique TCR sequences. Of the roughly 400 genotyped donors, 81% were placed in the genetic ancestry cluster associated with self-reported Caucasian donors. The study aimed to test whether cataloging public T cell receptors could reveal signatures of past pathogen exposure. The study used immunosequencing to profile the T cell repertoires of around 600 subjects and linked those repertoires to cytomegalovirus serostatus. A separate validation cohort of roughly 130 different subjects was used in addition to the 666-subject first cohort. The study combined high-throughput TCR immunosequencing, statistical association of individual TCRs with disease status, and machine learning to predict cytomegalovirus infection status. In a later analysis, previously published TCR beta repertoires from several hundred donors were re-analyzed and high-resolution HLA genotyping was added so that TCR occurrence patterns could be studied. In the later analysis, no new phenotypic data were used to find candidate immune exposures; instead, reliance was placed on TCR beta sequences and their occurrence across donors. To decide whether each TCR beta V gene segment behaved as functional or pseudogenic, an earlier analysis of some 540 of the donors relied on high-throughput TCR beta sequencing. Donor age, sex, ethnicity and CMV serostatus were collected together with the repertoire data. A later genetic analysis used genome-wide SNP genotypes for about 65% of the 666 donors, treating that subset as a discovery cohort. All discovery cohort repertoires had been generated using a single sequencing platform. HLA typing covered class I and class II loci at four-digit resolution. Typing coverage varied by locus: about 629-640 donors for A, B, C, DRB1 and DQB1; under 550 for DQA1; over 600 for DPA1; under 490 for DPB1. Because of strong linkage in the cohort, roughly five DR-DQ haplotypes were treated as single units for association and clustering. Among around 400 genotyped donors of the cohort, an average of around 240,000 unique TCR beta nucleotide sequences were sequenced per donor, around a sixth of them non-productive. The paper's findings and limits, for the study overall: The only immune exposure information available for the cohort was CMV serostatus. It was suggested by the authors that the approach could potentially be generalized to other disease states and immunological phenotypes. In a later analysis, most CMV-associated TCR beta chains were found to appear HLA-restricted, with HLA associations seemingly driven largely by CMV exposure. In a later genetic analysis, a missense DCLRE1C variant was associated with V-gene and J-gene trimming of TCR beta chains, and the association was replicated in an independent cohort. Because HLA typing was missing for some donors at each locus, association tests included only the typed subset. In both the original and validation cohorts, the classifier was reported to diagnose cytomegalovirus status with high specificity and sensitivity. A further reported finding was that TCR beta sequences accurately predicted the HLA-A and HLA-B alleles for most subjects in the first cohort. Linkage disequilibrium might explain the correlated functional status among segregating V segments, but an unknown experimental factor could not be excluded. When HLA alleles, especially DR and DQ, strongly co-occurred, TCR associations were difficult to assign to individual alleles. In a later analysis, HLA-associated TCR beta chains showed more clonal expansion and lower generation probabilities than non-associated chains that were equally common. A later analysis reported that several top co-occurrence clusters appeared linked to parvovirus B19, influenza, CMV and Epstein-Barr virus. The earlier analysis of 587 of the donors excluded approximately 17 rarely observed V segments, including chromosome 9 orphons, because counts were too low. The study gave a list of about 150 TCR beta chains associated with cytomegalovirus. According to a later analysis, TCR association rates differed among HLA loci, with DRB1 alleles showing the most associated TCRs and HLA-C alleles showing the fewest. Because the 87-base-pair reads could not distinguish some IMGT-functional V segments, including TRBV6-2 and TRBV6-3, those segments were excluded. The presence/absence analyses assumed that sequencing depth was roughly uniform across donors, and that assumption may not be true. The sequencing pipeline was judged likely to have produced a cluster of highly shared sequence variants as a technical artifact. Only TCR beta chains were sequenced in this cohort, and the absence of alpha or paired-chain data limited detectable features. Broadly in line with IMGT annotations, most TCR beta V segments showed up in productive rearrangements about 87% or about 30% of the time in an earlier analysis of 587 of the donors. While some public TCRs were present in many individuals, most TCR sequences turned up only very rarely across donors. In vitro tests confirmed that three of the cytomegalovirus-associated TCR beta chains recognize cytomegalovirus antigens. According to a later genetic analysis, donors in an Asian-associated ancestry cluster had fewer N-insertions in productive TCRs than the roughly 670-donor mean. At a false discovery rate of 0.05, a later analysis linked some 17,000 TCR beta sequences to specific HLA alleles.

The library was generated by the immunoSEQ multiplex PCR assay. For the multiplex PCR, a mixture combining 60 forward primers for TCR Vbeta segments and 13 reverse primers for TCR Jbeta segments was used. A multiplex PCR assay on genomic DNA amplified the CDR3 region of rearranged TCR beta genes. On the Illumina HiSeq System, the amplified TCR beta libraries were sequenced as 87-base-pair reads. The source study handled its data this way. A later analysis tallied roughly 78 million unique TCR beta chains across the approximately 670 repertoires, and approximately 11 million of those chains were shared by two or more donors. Raw reads were error-corrected and collapsed into unique sequences with a nearest-neighbor algorithm that merged closely related sequences to remove PCR and sequencing errors. V, D and J gene segments were assigned by aligning CDR3 sequences to IMGT reference sequences. For a sequence to be retained, a match of at least six nucleotides was required to both a V gene segment and a J gene segment. A rearrangement counted as productive if the CDR3 had no stop codons and remained in frame with V and J, and every other rearrangement counted as non-productive. CDR3 was defined according to IMGT convention as the region running from the second conserved V-encoded cysteine to the conserved J-encoded phenylalanine. The earlier analysis of about 590 of the donors excluded sequences that lacked an unambiguous match to a single V gene segment. In an earlier analysis of approximately 560 of the donors, a V segment was called functional when productive rearrangements were above 56.7%, and segregating when the standard deviation between donors exceeded 5%. A statistical classification framework was built to diagnose cytomegalovirus status from the catalog of TCR beta chain sequences. A later analysis assigned V and J genes by comparing TCR nucleotide sequences with IMGT/GENE-DB human TR gene sequences. A later analysis assigned CDR3 sequences and most-parsimonious VDJ recombination scenarios with the TCRdist pipeline. In a later analysis, every TCR beta chain was defined by the combination of its CDR3 amino acid sequence and its V-gene family, and reads without a unique V-gene family were dropped. In a later analysis, approximately 640 highly shared, low-generation-probability nucleotide sequences were removed to address suspected cross-contamination and a sequencing artifact. In a later analysis, a clonal expansion index was calculated for each public chain from normalized within-repertoire ranks of inferred template counts. In a later analysis, generation probabilities were computed with a VDJ recombination model fitted to out-of-frame rearrangements, and the resulting probabilities were checked against IGoR. A later analysis scored TCR-TCR, TCR-HLA and TCR-CMV co-occurrence with hypergeometric tests, applying a repertoire-size bias correction to TCR pairs. A later analysis estimated false discovery rates by permuting HLA or CMV assignments 20 times. In a later analysis, co-occurring TCRs were grouped using DBSCAN, with TCRdist sequence similarity added in when clustering inside HLA-allele-positive subsets. For co-occurrence clustering, repertoires with fewer than 30,000 or more than 120,000 public chains were excluded, along with roughly 5 repertoires with anomalous nucleotide sharing. TCRdb carries this immuneACCESS record with in-frame sequences only. Its versions omit some clonotypes, under half of them owing to an unresolved V gene in the studies checked, with the rest unexplained. V and J calls and clone size come straight from that table; D and trimming were deduced from the DNA. This sample holds approximately 89,000 clones; roughly 86% were observed only once. Of the sample, under 13% is held by the ten largest clones.

As encoded in the germline V gene (reference sequence), CDR1 is LNHDA while CDR2 is SQIVND. Inclusive of the bounding cysteine and phenylalanine, the CDR3 is 16 residues long. Left in the record is the CDR3 DNA by itself, 48 bases read in frame from the first base. V is cut back by 6 bases and J by 4 bases, with 11 bases in the junction unmatched. Of note for this clone: Its antigen specificity is not known. No quality values exist for individual bases; no much larger clone is one base distant.

In total, 500 to 700 healthy bone marrow donors made up the cohort. At the time of sampling, every cohort member was nominally healthy, though immune exposures that went unrecorded were likely present. Of the 690 or so cohort members, approximately 300 had positive CMV serostatus and about 360 had negative CMV serostatus, and CMV serostatus was not recorded for the donor. A peripheral blood sample was collected from each donor, and TCR beta sequencing was performed on peripheral blood mononuclear cells. The Qiagen DNeasy Blood Extraction Kit was used to extract genomic DNA from the blood cell samples.

This chain is built from TRBV19 and TRBJ2-1; 8 of the junction bases match TRBD2. Sample: PBMCs. The TCR was taken from a human donor in good health. CDR3 protein: CASSTYEGLGYNEQFF. The DNA reads as follows: TGTGCCAGTAGCACCTACGAGGGACTAGGATACAATGAGCAGTTCTTC. Outside the CDR3, residues come from the reference TRBV19 and TRBJ2-1 proteins, so the full variable domain is: DGGITQSPKYLFRKEGQNVTLSCEQNLNHDAMYWYRQDPGQGLRLIYYSQIVNDFQKGDIAEGYSVSREKKESFPLTVTSAQKNPTAFYLCASSTYEGLGYNEQFFGPGTRLTVL.